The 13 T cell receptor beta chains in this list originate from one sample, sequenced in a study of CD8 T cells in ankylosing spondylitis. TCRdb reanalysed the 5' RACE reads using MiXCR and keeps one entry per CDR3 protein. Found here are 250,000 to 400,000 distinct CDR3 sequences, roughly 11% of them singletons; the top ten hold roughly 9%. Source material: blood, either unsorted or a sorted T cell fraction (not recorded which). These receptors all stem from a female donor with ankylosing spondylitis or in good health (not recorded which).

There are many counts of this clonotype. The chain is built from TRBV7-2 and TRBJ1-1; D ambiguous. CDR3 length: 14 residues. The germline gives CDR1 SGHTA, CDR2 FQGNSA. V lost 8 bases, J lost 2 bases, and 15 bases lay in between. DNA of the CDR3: TGTGCCAGCCGCCGCAGTGAAGAAAACACTGAAGCTTTCTTT. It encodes CASRRSEENTEAFF.

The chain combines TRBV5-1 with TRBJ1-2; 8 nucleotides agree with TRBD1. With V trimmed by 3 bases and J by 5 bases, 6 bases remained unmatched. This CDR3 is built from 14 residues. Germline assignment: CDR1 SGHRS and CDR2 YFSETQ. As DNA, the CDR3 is TGCGCCAGCAGCTCGGGACAGGTCGAGTATGGCTACACCTTC. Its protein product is CASSSGQVEYGYTF.

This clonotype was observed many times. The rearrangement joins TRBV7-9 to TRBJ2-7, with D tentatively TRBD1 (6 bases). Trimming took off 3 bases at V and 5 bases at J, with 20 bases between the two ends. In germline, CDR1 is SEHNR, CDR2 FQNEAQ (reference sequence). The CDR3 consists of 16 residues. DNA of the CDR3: TGTGCCAGCAGCTTGCCCGGTGGCAGGGGTTTCGACGAGCAGTACTTC. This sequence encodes CASSLPGGRGFDEQYF.

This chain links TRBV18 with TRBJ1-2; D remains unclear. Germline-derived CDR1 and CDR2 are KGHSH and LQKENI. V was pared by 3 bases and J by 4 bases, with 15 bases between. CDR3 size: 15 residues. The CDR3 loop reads CASSPNIFAGYGYTF. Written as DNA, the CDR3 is TGTGCCAGCTCACCCAACATCTTCGCCGGCTATGGCTACACCTTC.

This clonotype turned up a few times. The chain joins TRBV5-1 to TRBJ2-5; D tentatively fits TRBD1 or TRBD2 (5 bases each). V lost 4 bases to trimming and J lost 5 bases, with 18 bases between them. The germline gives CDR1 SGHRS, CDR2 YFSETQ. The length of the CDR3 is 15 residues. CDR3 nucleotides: TGCGCCAGCAGCCCGGACACTAACAGAGGGGAGACCCAGTACTTC. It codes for CASSPDTNRGETQYF.

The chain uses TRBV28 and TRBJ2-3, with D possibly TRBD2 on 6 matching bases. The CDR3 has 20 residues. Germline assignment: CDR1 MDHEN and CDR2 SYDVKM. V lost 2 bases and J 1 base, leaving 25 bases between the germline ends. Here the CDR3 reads CASSLPPRSMSGPRTDTQYF. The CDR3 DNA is TGTGCCAGCAGTTTACCCCCTCGGAGTATGAGCGGGCCCCGCACAGATACGCAGTATTTT.

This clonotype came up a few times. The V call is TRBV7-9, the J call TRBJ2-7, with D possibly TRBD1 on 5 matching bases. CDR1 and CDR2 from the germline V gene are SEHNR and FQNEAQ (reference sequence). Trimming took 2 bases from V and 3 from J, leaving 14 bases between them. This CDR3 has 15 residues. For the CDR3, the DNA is TGTGCCAGCAGCTTAAGTCCCCAAGGGGACTACGAGCAGTACTTC. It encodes CASSLSPQGDYEQYF.

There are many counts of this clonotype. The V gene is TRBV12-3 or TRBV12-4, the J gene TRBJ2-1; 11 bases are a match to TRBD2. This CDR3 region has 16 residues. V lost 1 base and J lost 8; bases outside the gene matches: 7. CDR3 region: CASSLDSGGAFYEQFF. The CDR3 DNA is TGTGCCAGCAGTTTAGATAGCGGGGGGGCTTTTTATGAGCAGTTCTTC.

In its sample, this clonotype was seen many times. This CDR3 is CSARGRVSGELFF. In DNA form, the CDR3 reads TGCAGTGCTAGAGGCCGGGTGTCCGGGGAGCTGTTTTTT. V usage is TRBV20-1 and J usage is TRBJ2-2; D is unresolved. Per the germline V gene, CDR1 is DFQATT and CDR2 is SNEGSKA (reference sequence). This CDR3 is 13 amino acids long. Trimming removed 1 base from V and 6 bases from J, with 9 bases in between.

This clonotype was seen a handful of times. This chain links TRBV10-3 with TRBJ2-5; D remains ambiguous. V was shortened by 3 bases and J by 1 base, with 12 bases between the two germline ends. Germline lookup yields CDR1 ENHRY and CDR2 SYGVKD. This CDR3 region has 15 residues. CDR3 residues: CAISDSRTVQETQYF. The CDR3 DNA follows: TGTGCCATCAGTGATTCGAGAACGGTCCAAGAGACCCAGTACTTC.

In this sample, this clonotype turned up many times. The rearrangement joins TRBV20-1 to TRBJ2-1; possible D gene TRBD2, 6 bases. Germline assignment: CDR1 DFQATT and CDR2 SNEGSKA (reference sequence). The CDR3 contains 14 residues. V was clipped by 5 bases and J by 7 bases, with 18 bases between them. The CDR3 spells CSAPPLEGWNEQFF. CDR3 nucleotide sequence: TGCAGTGCTCCCCCCTTGGAGGGATGGAATGAGCAGTTCTTC.

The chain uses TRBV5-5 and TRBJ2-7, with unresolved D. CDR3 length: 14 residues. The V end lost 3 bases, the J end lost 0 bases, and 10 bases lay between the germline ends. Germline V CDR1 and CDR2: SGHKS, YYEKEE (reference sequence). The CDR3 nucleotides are TGTGCCAGCAGCTATGTTCCGGGCTCCTACGAGCAGTACTTC. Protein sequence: CASSYVPGSYEQYF.

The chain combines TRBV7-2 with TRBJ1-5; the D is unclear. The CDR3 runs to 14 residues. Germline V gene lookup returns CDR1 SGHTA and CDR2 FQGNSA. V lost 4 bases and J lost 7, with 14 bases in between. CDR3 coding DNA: TGTGCCAGCAGCTCGCAGAATGTCGGCCAGCCCCAGCATTTT. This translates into CASSSQNVGQPQHF.